This TCR beta chain was recorded in a study of Graves' ophthalmopathy and Graves' hyperthyroidism. TCR beta CDR3 amplification used RNA transcripts. HTBI-primed RT-PCR formed the first round, and a multiplex PCR formed the second. TCRdb reanalysed the multiplex PCR reads using MiXCR and keeps one entry per CDR3 protein. Here the sample spans 300,000 to 450,000 distinct CDR3 sequences, about 17% being singletons. The CDR3 covers 15 residues. CDR1 and CDR2 (germline): MGHRA, YSYEKL. With 1 base removed from V and 1 base from J, the gap between germline ends came to 11 bases. Fresh peripheral blood, roughly 10 ml, was the PBMC source.

The specimen sequenced was peripheral blood. The clonotype comes from an adult woman with stable Graves' hyperthyroidism. V and J are TRBV4-1 and TRBJ2-7; weak D call: TRBD1 (6 bases). CDR3: CASSQVFRGSYEQYF. In DNA form, the CDR3 reads TGCGCCAGCAGCCAAGTTTTCAGGGGTTCCTACGAGCAGTACTTC.